This T cell receptor beta chain was documented in a study of cytomegalovirus exposure and HLA in healthy donors. Overall study findings and caveats: An analysis done earlier found most TCR beta V segments productive about 87% or about 30% of the time.

In the case of this clone: Its specificity is unknown.

PCR amplification relied on 60 Vbeta primers (plus 13 Jbeta primers). Clones were read by immunoSEQ multiplex PCR, and TCRdb kept only the in-frame ones, dropping some. The sample comprises some 200,000 clones, less than 80% of which are singletons, and under 0.25% rests with the top ten. The CDR3 is 15 amino acids. The germline V gene encodes CDR1 SGHVS and CDR2 FQNEAQ. The junction had 10 bases not matched to a gene; V was cut back by 0 bases and J by 10 bases. The V gene is TRBV7-8, the J gene TRBJ1-1; 8 bases map to TRBD1. Material: PBMCs. The clonotype originates from a girl aged 2-10 years in good health and CMV-seronegative. The CDR3 bases are TGTGCCAGCAGCTTAGCAGTGGAGGGCAGGGGGCGAGCTTTCTTT. Amino acid sequence: CASSLAVEGRGRAFF.